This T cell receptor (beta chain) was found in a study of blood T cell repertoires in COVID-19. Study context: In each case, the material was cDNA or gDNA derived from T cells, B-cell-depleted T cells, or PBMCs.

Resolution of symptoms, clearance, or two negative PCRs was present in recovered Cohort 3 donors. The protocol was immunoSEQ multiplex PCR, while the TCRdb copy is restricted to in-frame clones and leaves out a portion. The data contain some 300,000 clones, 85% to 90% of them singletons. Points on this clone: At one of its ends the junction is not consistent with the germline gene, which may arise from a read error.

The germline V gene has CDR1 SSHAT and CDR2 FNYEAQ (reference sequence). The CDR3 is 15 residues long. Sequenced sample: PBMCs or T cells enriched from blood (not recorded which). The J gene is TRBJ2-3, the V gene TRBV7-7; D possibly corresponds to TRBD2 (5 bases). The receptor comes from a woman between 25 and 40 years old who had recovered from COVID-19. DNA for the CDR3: TGTGCTAGCAGCTTGGGGAGCTCCCCCACAGATACGCAGTATTTT. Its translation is CASSLGSSPTDTQYF.